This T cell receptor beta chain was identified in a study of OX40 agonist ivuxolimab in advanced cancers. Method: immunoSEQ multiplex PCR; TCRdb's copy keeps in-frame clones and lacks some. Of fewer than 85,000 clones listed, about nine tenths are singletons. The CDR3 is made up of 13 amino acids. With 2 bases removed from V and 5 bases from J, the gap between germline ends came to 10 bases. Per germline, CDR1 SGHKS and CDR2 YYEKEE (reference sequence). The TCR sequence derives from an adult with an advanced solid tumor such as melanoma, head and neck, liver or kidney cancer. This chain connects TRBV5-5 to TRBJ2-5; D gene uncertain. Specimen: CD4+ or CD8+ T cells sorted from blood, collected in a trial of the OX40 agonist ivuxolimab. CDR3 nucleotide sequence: TGTGCCAGCAGCTTATCGGACCTCGAGACCCAGTACTTC. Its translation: CASSLSDLETQYF.